This entry is about one TCR beta chain. This clone was found once. Which antigen it targets is not known. Base qualities are not provided; no much larger clone lies one nucleotide away. Library creation used the immunoSEQ multiplex PCR assay. The table comes from immuneACCESS by way of TCRdb, which keeps in-frame sequences with V and J called. Part of the clones is missing from these tables; in studies checked, under half for an unresolved V gene and the rest for unknown reasons. The sample data list 80,000 or so clones, and around 94% of these were observed just once. 6.2% of the sample goes to the ten largest clones. The data belong to a study of control samples from healthy donors and cancer patients (dated by TCRdb to the early 2020s). Trimming takes 5 bases from V and 2 bases from J, and the germline ends sit 12 bases apart. The CDR3 runs 14 amino acids, cysteine and phenylalanine included. Just CDR3 DNA is preserved here, 42 bases in frame from base 1. Looking up the germline V gene yields CDR1 SGDLS and CDR2 YYNGEE.

The chain joins TRBV9 to TRBJ2-3, and the D gene may be TRBD1, 5 bases matching. This receptor was taken from a woman aged 40 to 50 in good health. The sample was blood. The nucleotide sequence reads as follows: TGTGCCAGCAGAGGGGCGATAGACACAGATACGCAGTATTTT. This gives the protein CASRGAIDTDTQYF.